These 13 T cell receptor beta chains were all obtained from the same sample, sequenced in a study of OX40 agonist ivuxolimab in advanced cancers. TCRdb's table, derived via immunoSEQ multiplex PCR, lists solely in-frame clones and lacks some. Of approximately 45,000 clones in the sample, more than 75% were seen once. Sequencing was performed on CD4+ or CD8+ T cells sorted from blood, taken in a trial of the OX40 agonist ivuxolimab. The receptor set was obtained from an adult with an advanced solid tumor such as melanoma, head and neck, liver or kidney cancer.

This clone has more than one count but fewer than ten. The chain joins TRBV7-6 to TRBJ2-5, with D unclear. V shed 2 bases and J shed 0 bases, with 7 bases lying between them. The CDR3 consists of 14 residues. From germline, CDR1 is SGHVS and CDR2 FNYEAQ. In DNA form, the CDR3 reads TGTGCCAGCAGCTTATTACCCAACCAAGAGACCCAGTACTTC. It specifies CASSLLPNQETQYF.

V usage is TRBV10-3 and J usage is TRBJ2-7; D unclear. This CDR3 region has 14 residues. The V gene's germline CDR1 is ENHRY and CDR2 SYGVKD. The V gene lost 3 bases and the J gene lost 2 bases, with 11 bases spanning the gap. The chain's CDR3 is CAISDGGIPYEQYF. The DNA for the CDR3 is TGTGCCATCAGTGATGGTGGGATTCCCTACGAGCAGTACTTC.

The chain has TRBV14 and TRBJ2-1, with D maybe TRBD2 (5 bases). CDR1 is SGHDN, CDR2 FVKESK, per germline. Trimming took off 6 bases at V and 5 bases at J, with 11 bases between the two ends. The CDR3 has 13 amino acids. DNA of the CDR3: TGTGCCAGCAGAGAGCGGACTGACAATGAGCAGTTCTTC. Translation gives CASRERTDNEQFF.

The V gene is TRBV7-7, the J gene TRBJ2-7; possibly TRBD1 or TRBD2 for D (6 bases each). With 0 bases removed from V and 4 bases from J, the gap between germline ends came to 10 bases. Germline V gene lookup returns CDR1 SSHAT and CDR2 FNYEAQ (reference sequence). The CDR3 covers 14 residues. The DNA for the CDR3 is TGTGCCAGCAGCTTAGCCCAGGGGAGGTACGAGCAGTACTTC. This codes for CASSLAQGRYEQYF.

CDR3 nucleotides: TGTGCCAGCAGCTTAAGAGTGGACAGGGTGGAGTTCTTC. It translates to CASSLRVDRVEFF. The gene calls are TRBV7-9 and TRBJ2-1; 8 positions agree with TRBD1. Losses at the gene ends were 2 bases for V and 14 bases for J; bases not matched to a gene: 8. This CDR3 is 13 amino acids long. From germline, CDR1 is SEHNR and CDR2 FQNEAQ (reference sequence).

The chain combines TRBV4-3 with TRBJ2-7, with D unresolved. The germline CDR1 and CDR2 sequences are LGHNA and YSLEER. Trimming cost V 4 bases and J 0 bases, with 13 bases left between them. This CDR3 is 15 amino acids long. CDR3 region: CASSPSFASSYEQYF. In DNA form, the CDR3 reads TGCGCCAGCAGCCCAAGCTTTGCCTCCTCCTACGAGCAGTACTTC.

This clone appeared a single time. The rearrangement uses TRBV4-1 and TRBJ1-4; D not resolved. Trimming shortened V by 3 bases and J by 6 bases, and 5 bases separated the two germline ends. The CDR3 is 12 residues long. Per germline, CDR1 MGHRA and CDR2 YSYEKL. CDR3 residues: CASSHGDEKLFF. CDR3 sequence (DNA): TGCGCCAGCAGCCATGGGGATGAAAAACTGTTTTTT.

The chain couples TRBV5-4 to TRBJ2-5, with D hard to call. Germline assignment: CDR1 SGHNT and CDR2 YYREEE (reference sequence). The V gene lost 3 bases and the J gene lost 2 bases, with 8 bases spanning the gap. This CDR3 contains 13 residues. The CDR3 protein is CASSWNNQETQYF. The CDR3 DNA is TGTGCCAGCAGCTGGAACAATCAAGAGACCCAGTACTTC.

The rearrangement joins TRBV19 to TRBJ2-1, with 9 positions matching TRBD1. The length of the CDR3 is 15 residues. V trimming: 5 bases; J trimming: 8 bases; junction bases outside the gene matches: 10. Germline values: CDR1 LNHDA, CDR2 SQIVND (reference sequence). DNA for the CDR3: TGTGCCAGTAGTCTAACAGGGGGCTACTGGGATGAGCAGTTCTTC. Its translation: CASSLTGGYWDEQFF. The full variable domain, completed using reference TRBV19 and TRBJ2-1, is DGGITQSPKYLFRKEGQNVTLSCEQNLNHDAMYWYRQDPGQGLRLIYYSQIVNDFQKGDIAEGYSVSREKKESFPLTVTSAQKNPTAFYLCASSLTGGYWDEQFFGPGTRLTVL.

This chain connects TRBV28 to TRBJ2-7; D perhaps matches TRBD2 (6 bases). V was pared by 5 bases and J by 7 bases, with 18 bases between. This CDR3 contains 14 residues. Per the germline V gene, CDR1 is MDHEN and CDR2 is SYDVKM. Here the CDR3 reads CASSSRDSGVEQYF. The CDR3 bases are TGTGCCAGCAGTAGCCGGGACTCGGGGGTAGAGCAGTACTTC.

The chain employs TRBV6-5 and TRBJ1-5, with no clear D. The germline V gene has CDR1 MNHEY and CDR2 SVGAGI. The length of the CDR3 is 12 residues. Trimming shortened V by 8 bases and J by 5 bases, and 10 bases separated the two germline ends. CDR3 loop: CASGQTDQPQHF. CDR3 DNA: TGTGCCAGCGGTCAGACTGATCAGCCCCAGCATTTT.

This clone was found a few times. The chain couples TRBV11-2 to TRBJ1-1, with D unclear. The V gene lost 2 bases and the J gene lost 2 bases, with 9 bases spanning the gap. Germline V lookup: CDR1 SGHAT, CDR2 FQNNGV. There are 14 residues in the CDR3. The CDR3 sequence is CASSLPVINTEAFF. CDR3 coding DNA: TGTGCCAGCAGCTTACCCGTGATAAACACTGAAGCTTTCTTT.

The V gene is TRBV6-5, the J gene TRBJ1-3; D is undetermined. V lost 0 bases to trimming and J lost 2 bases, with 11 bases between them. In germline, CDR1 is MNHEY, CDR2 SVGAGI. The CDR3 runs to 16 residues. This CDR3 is CASSYSIPSAGNTIYF. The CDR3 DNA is TGTGCCAGCAGTTACTCGATACCCTCAGCTGGAAACACCATATATTTT.